This T cell receptor (beta chain) was captured by sequencing in a study of blood T cell repertoires in COVID-19 (dated by TCRdb to 2020 to 2022). For context, the study as a whole: Collaborator samples came from the United States, Italy and Spain and covered acute and convalescent phases of COVID-19. The material from the prospective study consisted of cDNA or gDNA derived from T cells, B-cell-depleted T cells, or PBMCs. Subjects who had been exposed to COVID-19, were actively infected with it, or had recovered from it provided the deeply sampled blood TCRbeta repertoires that made up the dataset. The repertoires were released in a freely available public database meant as a resource for research on the immune response to SARS-CoV-2. Samples were obtained from the ongoing ImmuneRACE study (first 160 participants) and from 1,200 or so subjects provided by 6 global collaborators. A de-identified subject ID, COVID-19 status, age in years and sex were almost always included in the sample metadata. Where available, HLA class I and class II types were obtained from metadata supplied by the sample provider rather than from assay-based typing. The paper's findings and limits, for the study overall: The quantity of clinical and demographic metadata differed by source and by participant and was supplied without curation.

The immunoSEQ Assay, a bias-controlled multiplex PCR, was used to amplify TCRbeta CDR3 regions from genomic DNA. From the authors' description of their analysis: Within the assay, amplification of reference gene primers was used to estimate how many nucleated cells each sample contained. To quantify the absolute abundance of each unique TCRbeta CDR3 rearrangement, sequence reads were collapsed and filtered. Productive Simpson clonality was computed per sample as the square root of Simpson's diversity index over productive rearrangements. This immuneACCESS table, as held by TCRdb, lists in-frame sequences with V and J called but not all clones. Of the missing ones, under half trace to an unresolved V gene in checked studies; the others have no known cause. Clone size and the V and J calls come from that table; the DNA yielded D and trimming. Within this sample are roughly 200,000 clones, with roughly 86% of them counted one time only. Clones ranked in the top ten supply less than 4% of the sample.

Trimming at the junction amounts to 4 bases on V and 4 bases on J, and the germline ends lie 5 bases apart. The CDR3 has 12 amino acids, counting the end cysteine and phenylalanine. The kept DNA is CDR3 alone, 36 bases in frame from the first base. Note on this clone: Its antigen remains unidentified. No much larger clonotype is one base removed from it; base qualities were not supplied.

Participants in the prospective study were aged roughly 18 to 89 years, lived in about two dozen United States geographic areas, and enrolled through a virtual design. In the prospective study, participants were assigned to cohorts based on the clinical history participants reported in a screening survey and a study questionnaire. In the prospective study, whole blood, serum and a nasopharyngeal or oropharyngeal swab were collected from each participant by mobile phlebotomists. Participants in the prospective study had the option to provide additional blood draws and questionnaires over a roughly 2-month period. Before DNA extraction, blood samples from the prospective study were shipped at room temperature or frozen.

This TCR was recovered from a woman in her 30s with acute COVID-19. Source material: PBMCs or T cells enriched from blood (not recorded which). This chain is built from TRBV12-3 or TRBV12-4 and TRBJ2-1; no D gene can be assigned with confidence. CDR3 sequence: CASSSRYNEQFF. The DNA is as follows: TGTGCCAGCAGTTCCCGGTACAATGAGCAGTTCTTC.